A single TCR beta chain is shown here with its context. In the original workflow: Using reference gene primer amplification, nucleated cell counts were estimated. TCRdb's table, derived via immunoSEQ multiplex PCR, lists solely in-frame clones and lacks some. The D gene and trimming were derived from the DNA, and the V and J assignments and clone size from that table. The sample has roughly 48,000 clones, 80% to 90% seen once. The source of the sample is a study of blood T cell repertoires in COVID-19. For the study at large: From T cells, B-cell-depleted T cells, or PBMCs came the material, which was cDNA or gDNA.

This CDR3 has 16 amino acids. With 4 bases removed from V and 4 bases from J, the gap between germline ends came to 17 bases. Germline loops: CDR1 SGHNT, CDR2 YENEEA. The origin of this receptor is a human donor in a cohort sampled during active COVID-19. Sequenced input: peripheral blood. The chain joins TRBV11-3 to TRBJ2-1, with D hard to call. CDR3 loop: CASSSGRQAKYNEQFF. In nucleotides, the CDR3 is TGTGCCAGCAGCTCTGGCCGTCAGGCTAAATACAATGAGCAGTTCTTC.